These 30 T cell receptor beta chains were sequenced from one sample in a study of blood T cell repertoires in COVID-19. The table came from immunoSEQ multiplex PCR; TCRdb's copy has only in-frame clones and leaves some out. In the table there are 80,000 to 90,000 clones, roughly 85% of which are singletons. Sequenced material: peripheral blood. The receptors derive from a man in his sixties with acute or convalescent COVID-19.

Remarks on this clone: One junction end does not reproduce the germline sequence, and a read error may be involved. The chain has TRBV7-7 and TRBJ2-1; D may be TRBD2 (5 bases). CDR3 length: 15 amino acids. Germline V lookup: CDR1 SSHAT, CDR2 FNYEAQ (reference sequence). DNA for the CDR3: TGTGCTAGCAGCTTAAGTTTTGGCGAGGGAAATGAGCAGTTCTTC. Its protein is CASSLSFGEGNEQFF.

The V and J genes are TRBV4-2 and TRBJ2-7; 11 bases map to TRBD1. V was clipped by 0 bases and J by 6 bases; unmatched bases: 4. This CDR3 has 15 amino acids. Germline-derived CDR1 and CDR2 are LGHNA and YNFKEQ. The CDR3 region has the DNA TGTGCCAGCAGCCAAGATGGACAGGGGGCGTTCGAGCAGTACTTC. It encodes CASSQDGQGAFEQYF.

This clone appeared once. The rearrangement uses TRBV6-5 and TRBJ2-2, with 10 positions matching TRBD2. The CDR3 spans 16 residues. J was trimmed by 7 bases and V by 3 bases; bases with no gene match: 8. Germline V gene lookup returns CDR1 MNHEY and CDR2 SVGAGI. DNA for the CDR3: TGTGCCAGCAGTTATAGAAGCGGGGGGGAAGGCGGGGAGCTGTTTTTT. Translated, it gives CASSYRSGGEGGELFF.

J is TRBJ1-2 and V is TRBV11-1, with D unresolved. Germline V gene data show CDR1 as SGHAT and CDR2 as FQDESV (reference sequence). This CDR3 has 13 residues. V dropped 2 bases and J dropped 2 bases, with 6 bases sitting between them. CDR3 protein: CASSLFPNYGYTF. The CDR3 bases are TGTGCCAGCAGCTTATTTCCGAACTATGGCTACACCTTC.

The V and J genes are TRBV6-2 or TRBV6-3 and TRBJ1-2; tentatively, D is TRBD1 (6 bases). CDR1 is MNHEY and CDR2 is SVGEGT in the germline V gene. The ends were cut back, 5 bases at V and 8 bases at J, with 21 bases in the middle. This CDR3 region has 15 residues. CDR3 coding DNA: TGTGCCAGCAGTCTTGGTGGGGGCCTTGGGAGCGGCTACACCTTC. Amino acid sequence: CASSLGGGLGSGYTF.

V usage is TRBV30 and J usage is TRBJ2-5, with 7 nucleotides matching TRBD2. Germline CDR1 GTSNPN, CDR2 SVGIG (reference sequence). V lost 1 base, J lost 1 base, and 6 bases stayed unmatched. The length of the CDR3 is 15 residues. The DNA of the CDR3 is TGTGCCTGGAGTGAGCCCTCGGGGGGCCAAGAGACCCAGTACTTC. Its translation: CAWSEPSGGQETQYF.

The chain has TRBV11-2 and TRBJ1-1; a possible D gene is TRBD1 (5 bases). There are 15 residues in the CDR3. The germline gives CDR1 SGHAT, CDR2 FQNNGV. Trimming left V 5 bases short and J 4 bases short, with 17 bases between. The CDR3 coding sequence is TGTGCCAGCAGCCTCGGGCTAGGGCAGGGCACTGAAGCTTTCTTT. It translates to CASSLGLGQGTEAFF.

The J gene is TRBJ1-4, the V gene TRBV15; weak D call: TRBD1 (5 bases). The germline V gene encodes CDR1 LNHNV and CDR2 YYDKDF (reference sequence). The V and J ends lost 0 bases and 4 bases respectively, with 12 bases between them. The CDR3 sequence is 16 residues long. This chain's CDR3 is CATSRDRGGINEKLFF. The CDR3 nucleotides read TGTGCCACCAGCAGAGATCGGGGGGGTATTAATGAAAAACTGTTTTTT.

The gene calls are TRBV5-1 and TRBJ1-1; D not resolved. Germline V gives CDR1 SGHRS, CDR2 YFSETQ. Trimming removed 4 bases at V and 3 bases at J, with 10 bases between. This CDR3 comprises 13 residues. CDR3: CASSEGEDTEAFF. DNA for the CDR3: TGCGCCAGCAGCGAGGGTGAGGACACTGAAGCTTTCTTT.

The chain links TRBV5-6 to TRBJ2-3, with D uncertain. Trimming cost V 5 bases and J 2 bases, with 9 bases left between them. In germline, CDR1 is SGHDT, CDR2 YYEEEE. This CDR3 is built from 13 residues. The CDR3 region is CASSPSYTDTQYF. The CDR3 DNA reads TGTGCCAGCAGTCCGTCCTACACAGATACGCAGTATTTT.

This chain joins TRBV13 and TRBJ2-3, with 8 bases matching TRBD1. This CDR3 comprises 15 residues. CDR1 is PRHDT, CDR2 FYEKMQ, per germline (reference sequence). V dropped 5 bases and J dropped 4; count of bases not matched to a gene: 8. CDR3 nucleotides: TGTGCCAGCAGCCCTAGGACAGGGTTGCCAGATACGCAGTATTTT. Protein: CASSPRTGLPDTQYF.

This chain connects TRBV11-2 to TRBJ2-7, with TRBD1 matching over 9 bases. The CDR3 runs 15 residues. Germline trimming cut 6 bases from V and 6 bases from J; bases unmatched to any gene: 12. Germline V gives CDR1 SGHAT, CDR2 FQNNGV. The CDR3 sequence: CASRSPGTGLSEQYF. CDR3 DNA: TGTGCCAGCAGGTCACCCGGGACAGGGCTCTCCGAGCAGTACTTC.

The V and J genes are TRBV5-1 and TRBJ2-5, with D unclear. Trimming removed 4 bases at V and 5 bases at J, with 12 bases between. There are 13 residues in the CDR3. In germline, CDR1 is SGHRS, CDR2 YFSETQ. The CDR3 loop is CASSLRPGETQYF. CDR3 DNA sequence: TGCGCCAGCAGCCTCCGGCCCGGGGAGACCCAGTACTTC.

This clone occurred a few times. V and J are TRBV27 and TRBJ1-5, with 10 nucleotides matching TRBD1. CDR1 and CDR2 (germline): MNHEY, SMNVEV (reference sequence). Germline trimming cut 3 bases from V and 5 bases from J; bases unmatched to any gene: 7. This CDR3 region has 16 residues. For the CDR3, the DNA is TGTGCCAGCAGTTTCCGGGACAGGGGAGGGGATCAGCCCCAGCATTTT. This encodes CASSFRDRGGDQPQHF.

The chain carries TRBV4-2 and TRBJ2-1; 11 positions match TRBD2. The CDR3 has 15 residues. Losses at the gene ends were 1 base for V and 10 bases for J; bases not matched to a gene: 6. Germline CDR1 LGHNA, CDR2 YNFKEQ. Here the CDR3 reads CASSQAQGLAVEQFF. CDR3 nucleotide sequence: TGTGCCAGCAGCCAAGCCCAGGGACTAGCGGTCGAGCAGTTCTTC.

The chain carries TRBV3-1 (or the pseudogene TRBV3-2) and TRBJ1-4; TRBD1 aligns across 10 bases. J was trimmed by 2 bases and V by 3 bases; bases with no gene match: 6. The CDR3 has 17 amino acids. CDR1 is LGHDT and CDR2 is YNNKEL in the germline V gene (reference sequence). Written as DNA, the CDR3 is TGTGCCAGCAGCCACTGGACAGGGGGAAGGACTAATGAAAAACTGTTTTTT. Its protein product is CASSHWTGGRTNEKLFF.

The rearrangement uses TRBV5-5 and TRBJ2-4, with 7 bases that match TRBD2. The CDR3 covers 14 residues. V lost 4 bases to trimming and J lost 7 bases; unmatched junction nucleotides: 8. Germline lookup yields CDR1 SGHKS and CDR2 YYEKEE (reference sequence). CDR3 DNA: TGTGCCAGCAGCAGCCGGGGAGGGTTCAACATTCAGTACTTC. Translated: CASSSRGGFNIQYF. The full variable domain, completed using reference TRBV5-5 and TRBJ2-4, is DAGVTQSPTHLIKTRGQQVTLRCSPISGHKSVSWYQQVLGQGPQFIFQYYEKEERGRGNFPDRFSARQFPNYSSELNVNALLLGDSALYLCASSSRGGFNIQYFGAGTRLSVL.

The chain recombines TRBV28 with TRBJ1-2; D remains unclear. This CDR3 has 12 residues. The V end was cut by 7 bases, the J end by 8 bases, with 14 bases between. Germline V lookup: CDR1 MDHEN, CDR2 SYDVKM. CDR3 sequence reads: CASKNLGGGYTF. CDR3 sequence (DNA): TGTGCCAGCAAAAATCTAGGTGGGGGCTACACCTTC.

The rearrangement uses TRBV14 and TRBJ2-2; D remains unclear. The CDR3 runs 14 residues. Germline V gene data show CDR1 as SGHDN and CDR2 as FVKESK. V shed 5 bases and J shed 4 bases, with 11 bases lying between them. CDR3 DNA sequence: TGTGCCAGCAGCTCCTTCTCGGTCACCGGGGAGCTGTTTTTT. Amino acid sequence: CASSSFSVTGELFF.

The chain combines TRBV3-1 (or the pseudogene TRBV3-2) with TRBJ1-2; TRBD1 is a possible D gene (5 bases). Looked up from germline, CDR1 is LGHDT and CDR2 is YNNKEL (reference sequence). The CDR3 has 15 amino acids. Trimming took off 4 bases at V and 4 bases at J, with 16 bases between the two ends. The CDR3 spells CASSPSRGDFYGYTF. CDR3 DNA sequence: TGTGCCAGCAGCCCCAGTCGAGGGGACTTCTATGGCTACACCTTC.

CDR3 DNA: TGTGCCTGGAGTCGGGGGAACTATGGCTACACCTTC. This gives the protein CAWSRGNYGYTF. J is TRBJ1-2 and V is TRBV30; D may be TRBD1 (5 bases). V was cut by 2 bases and J by 2 bases, with 6 bases left in between. CDR3 length equals 12 residues. Per the germline V gene, CDR1 is GTSNPN and CDR2 is SVGIG (reference sequence).

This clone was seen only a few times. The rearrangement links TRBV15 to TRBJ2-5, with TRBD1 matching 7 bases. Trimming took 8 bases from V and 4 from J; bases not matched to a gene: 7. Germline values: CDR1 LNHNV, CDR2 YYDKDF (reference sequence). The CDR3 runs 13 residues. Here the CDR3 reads CATRRGGIETQYF. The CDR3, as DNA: TGTGCCACCCGAAGAGGGGGCATAGAGACCCAGTACTTC.

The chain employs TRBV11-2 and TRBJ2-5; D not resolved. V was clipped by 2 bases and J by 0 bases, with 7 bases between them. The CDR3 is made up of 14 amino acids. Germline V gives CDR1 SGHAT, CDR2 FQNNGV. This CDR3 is CASSLKEYQETQYF. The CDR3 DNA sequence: TGTGCCAGCAGCTTAAAAGAGTACCAAGAGACCCAGTACTTC.

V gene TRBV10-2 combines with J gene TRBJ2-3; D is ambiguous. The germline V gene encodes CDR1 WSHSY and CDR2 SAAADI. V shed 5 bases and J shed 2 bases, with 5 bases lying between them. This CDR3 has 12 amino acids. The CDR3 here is CASSLVTDTQYF. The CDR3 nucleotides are TGCGCCAGCAGTCTAGTCACAGATACGCAGTATTTT.

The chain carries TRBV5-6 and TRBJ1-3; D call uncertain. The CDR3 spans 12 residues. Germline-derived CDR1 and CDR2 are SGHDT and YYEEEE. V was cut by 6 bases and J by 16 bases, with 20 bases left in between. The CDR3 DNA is TGTGCCAGCAACTCTGGTACAGTCGGCGAGTATTTT. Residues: CASNSGTVGEYF.

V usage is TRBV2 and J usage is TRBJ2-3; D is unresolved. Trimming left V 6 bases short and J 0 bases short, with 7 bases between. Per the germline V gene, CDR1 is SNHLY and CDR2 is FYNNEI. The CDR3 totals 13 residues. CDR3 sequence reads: CASRTLSTDTQYF. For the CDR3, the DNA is TGTGCCAGCAGAACTCTTAGCACAGATACGCAGTATTTT.

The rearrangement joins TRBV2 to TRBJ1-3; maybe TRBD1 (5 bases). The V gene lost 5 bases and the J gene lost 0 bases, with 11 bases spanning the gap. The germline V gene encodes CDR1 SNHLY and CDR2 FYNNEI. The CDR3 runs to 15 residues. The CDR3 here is CASSPRQFSGNTIYF. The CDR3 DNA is TGTGCCAGCAGTCCTAGACAGTTCTCTGGAAACACCATATATTTT.

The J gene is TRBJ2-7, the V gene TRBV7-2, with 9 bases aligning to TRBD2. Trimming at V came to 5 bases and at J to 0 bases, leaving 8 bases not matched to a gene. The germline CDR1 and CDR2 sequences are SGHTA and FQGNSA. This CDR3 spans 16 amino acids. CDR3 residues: CASSPRLAVSSYEQYF. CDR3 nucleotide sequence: TGTGCCAGCAGCCCCAGACTAGCGGTAAGCTCCTACGAGCAGTACTTC.

The CDR3 spells CASSIDRAGLPNTQYF. Here the CDR3 DNA reads TGTGCCAGTAGTATAGATCGAGCGGGGCTACCAAATACGCAGTATTTT. This chain connects TRBV19 to TRBJ2-3; TRBD2 matches 7 bases. CDR3 length equals 16 residues. The germline V gene encodes CDR1 LNHDA and CDR2 SQIVND (reference sequence). V was pared by 0 bases and J by 7 bases, with 10 bases of the junction left unmatched.

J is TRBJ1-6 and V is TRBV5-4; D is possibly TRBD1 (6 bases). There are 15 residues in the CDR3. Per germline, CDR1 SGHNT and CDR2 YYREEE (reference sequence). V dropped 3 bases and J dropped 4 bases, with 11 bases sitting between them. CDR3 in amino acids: CASSSRGQYNSPLHF. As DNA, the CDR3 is TGTGCCAGCAGCTCCCGGGGACAATATAATTCACCCCTCCACTTT.